These 29 T cell receptor beta chains came from one sample sequenced in a study of regulatory T cells in long-lasting Graves disease. Arm-PCR of CDR3 regions and iRepertoire HTBI primers were the basis on which TCR beta libraries were built. TCRdb fed the multiplex PCR reads into MiXCR, producing one record per CDR3 protein. The sample shows some 560,000 distinct CDR3 sequences, roughly 16% of them seen only once. Described time point: newly diagnosed GD, antithyroid drugs for less than 3 months. RNA extracted from PBMCs served as the sequencing template. The sample was also reused in another study, on T cells in Graves' hyperthyroidism and ophthalmopathy.

The sample was peripheral blood mononuclear cells (PBMCs), taken at new diagnosis, from a patient treated with antithyroid drugs. The receptor source for this set is a woman aged 35 to 60 with Graves disease.

This clonotype was seen many times. The rearrangement links TRBV2 to TRBJ1-6; 11 bases line up with TRBD1. Germline values: CDR1 SNHLY, CDR2 FYNNEI. The length of the CDR3 is 15 residues. V was pared by 5 bases and J by 10 bases, with 7 bases of the junction left unmatched. The CDR3 bases are TGTGCCAGCAGTTCAGGACAGGGGGCCGGGTCACCCCTCCACTTT. This codes for CASSSGQGAGSPLHF.

In its sample, this clonotype was seen many times. This chain joins TRBV6-1 and TRBJ1-1, with D tentatively TRBD1 (5 bases). The CDR3 extends over 13 amino acids. V lost 1 base and J lost 7, with 10 bases in between. The germline CDR1 and CDR2 sequences are MNHNS and SASEGT. The DNA of the CDR3 is TGTGCCAGCAGTGAAGTAGCAACAGGTGAAGCTTTCTTT. It encodes CASSEVATGEAFF.

The chain has TRBV20-1 and TRBJ1-3; TRBD1 agrees at 7 bases. CDR1 is DFQATT, CDR2 SNEGSKA, per germline (reference sequence). CDR3 length: 12 residues. Trimming at V came to 6 bases and at J to 4 bases, leaving 3 bases not matched to a gene. CDR3 sequence: CSATGVGNTIYF. The CDR3, as DNA: TGCAGTGCCACAGGGGTAGGAAACACCATATATTTT.

This clonotype appeared many times. A much larger clone sits a single nucleotide away, making a read error possible. The rearrangement uses TRBV6-9 and TRBJ1-1; D ambiguous. In germline, CDR1 is MNHGY, CDR2 SVAAGI. The CDR3 loop spans 14 amino acids. Trimming cost V 3 bases and J 0 bases, with 8 bases left between them. CDR3 sequence (DNA): TGTGCCAGCAGTTACAAGGGCATGAACACTGAAGCTTTCTTT. Translation gives CASSYKGMNTEAFF.

This clonotype has only a few counts. The chain employs TRBV6-1 and TRBJ2-2; either TRBD1 or TRBD2 may supply D (6 bases each). V was pared by 5 bases and J by 3 bases, with 16 bases between. Per the germline V gene, CDR1 is MNHNS and CDR2 is SASEGT. The CDR3 totals 16 residues. As DNA, the CDR3 is TGTGCCAGCAGTACCGGGGGACACGGGGACACCGGGGAGCTGTTTTTT. Translated, it gives CASSTGGHGDTGELFF.

In the case of this clonotype: One end of the junction fails to match germline, which may point to a read error. The V and J genes are TRBV12-3 or TRBV12-4 and TRBJ1-3; no definite D call. The CDR3 loop spans 15 amino acids. CDR3 loop: CASSLRALMGNIIYF. In DNA, the CDR3 is TGTGCCAGCAGTTTAAGGGCCCTGATGGGAAACATCATATATTTT.

This clonotype was detected many times. The rearrangement links TRBV3-1 to TRBJ2-2; TRBD1 is a possible D gene (5 bases). The ends were cut back, 0 bases at V and 0 bases at J, with 8 bases in the middle. The CDR3 length is 16 residues. Germline V lookup: CDR1 LGHDT, CDR2 YNNKEL (reference sequence). The CDR3 DNA sequence: TGTGCCAGCAGCCAAGAGGCCAGGGCGAACACCGGGGAGCTGTTTTTT. Translating gives CASSQEARANTGELFF.

The genes are TRBV7-9 and TRBJ1-1, with a possible D match to TRBD1 (5 bases). V gave up 3 bases and J gave up 7 bases, with 15 bases separating them. The CDR3 consists of 14 residues. The germline V gene has CDR1 SEHNR and CDR2 FQNEAQ (reference sequence). The CDR3 DNA reads TGTGCCAGCAGCTTCCTAGAGGGGCAACATGAAGCTTTCTTT. Translated, it gives CASSFLEGQHEAFF.

V and J are TRBV24-1 and TRBJ1-2, with D tentatively TRBD1 (6 bases). The germline V gene has CDR1 KGHDR and CDR2 SFDVKD. The CDR3 contains 14 residues. The V and J ends lost 9 bases and 4 bases respectively, with 17 bases between them. The CDR3 region has the DNA TGTGCCACCCCAAAACGTCCAGGGGCCTATGGCTACACCTTC. Protein sequence: CATPKRPGAYGYTF.

The CDR3 reads CASSVSAVNTEAFF. The CDR3 DNA is TGCGCCAGCAGTGTAAGCGCAGTGAACACTGAAGCTTTCTTT. The chain has TRBV10-2 and TRBJ1-1; D gene unclear. The germline V and J ends were trimmed by 4 bases and 0 bases, with 9 bases remaining between them. Germline V gives CDR1 WSHSY, CDR2 SAAADI. CDR3 length equals 14 residues.

This chain connects TRBV6-2 or TRBV6-3 to TRBJ1-6, with D uncertain. The ends were cut back, 5 bases at V and 3 bases at J, with 11 bases in the middle. Germline CDR1 and CDR2: MNHEY and SVGEGT. This CDR3 comprises 15 residues. CDR3 residues: CASSEMAIYNSPLHF. The CDR3 nucleotides are TGTGCCAGCAGTGAAATGGCCATCTATAATTCACCCCTCCACTTT.

As concerns this clonotype: A much more abundant neighbour one base away suggests this may be a read error. The CDR3 does not close with the conserved phenylalanine or tryptophan, likely indicating a read error. This chain joins TRBV29-1 and TRBJ1-1; perhaps TRBD1 as D (6 bases). The germline V gene has CDR1 SQVTM and CDR2 ANQGSEA. The V end lost 5 bases, the J end lost 4 bases, and 17 bases lay between the germline ends. This CDR3 comprises 14 residues. The CDR3 reads CSVSDGGLSTEAFS. The CDR3 DNA is TGCAGCGTTTCTGACGGGGGGCTCAGCACTGAAGCTTTCTCT.

The table lists this clonotype with a few counts. This chain uses TRBV29-1 with TRBJ1-1; 7 nucleotides match TRBD1. V shed 7 bases, J shed 2 bases, and the junction held 13 bases outside the gene matches. The CDR3 is made up of 15 amino acids. The V gene's germline CDR1 is SQVTM and CDR2 ANQGSEA. The CDR3 nucleotides are TGCAGCGCCAAGGGGGCAGGGGGAGATAACACTGAAGCTTTCTTT. Residues: CSAKGAGGDNTEAFF. The entire variable domain, with the rest obtained from reference TRBV29-1 and TRBJ1-1, is as follows: SAVISQKPSRDICQRGTSLTIQCQVDSQVTMMFWYRQQPGQSLTLIATANQGSEATYESGFVIDKFPISRPNLTFSTLTVSNMSPEDSSIYLCSAKGAGGDNTEAFFGQGTRLTVV.

Many counts were recorded for this clonotype. The chain is built from TRBV28 and TRBJ2-5; 9 bases match TRBD1. With V trimmed by 5 bases and J by 5 bases, 9 bases remained unmatched. Per the germline V gene, CDR1 is MDHEN and CDR2 is SYDVKM. The CDR3 sequence is 15 residues long. CDR3 in DNA: TGTGCCAGCAGTAAAGAGGACAGGGGATGGGAGACCCAGTACTTC. Translated, it gives CASSKEDRGWETQYF.

The chain recombines TRBV12-3 or TRBV12-4 with TRBJ2-6; TRBD1 aligns across 8 bases. The CDR3 has 17 residues. The trim removed 5 bases at V and 1 base at J, leaving 7 bases unmatched. This chain's CDR3 is CASSARGLSSGANVLTF. For the CDR3, the DNA is TGTGCCAGCAGTGCCAGGGGGCTCAGTTCTGGGGCCAACGTCCTGACTTTC.

The sample holds many counts of this clonotype. V usage is TRBV7-8 and J usage is TRBJ2-5, with 7 bases lining up with TRBD1. The CDR3 consists of 14 residues. From germline, CDR1 is SGHVS and CDR2 FQNEAQ. Unmatched junction bases numbered 7, after V lost 6 bases and J lost 3 bases. In nucleotides, the CDR3 is TGTGCCAGCAGAGGGGGCCGGTCGGAAGAGACCCAGTACTTC. Its protein is CASRGGRSEETQYF. Complete variable domain (other parts from reference TRBV7-8 and TRBJ2-5): GAGVSQSPRYKVAKRGQDVALRCDPISGHVSLFWYQQALGQGPEFLTYFQNEAQLDKSGLPSDRFFAERPEGSVSTLKIQRTQQEDSAVYLCASRGGRSEETQYFGPGTRLLVL.

The chain is built from TRBV4-1 and TRBJ2-5; D is uncertain. The CDR3 is 16 amino acids. V dropped 0 bases and J dropped 7 bases, with 18 bases sitting between them. Germline-derived CDR1 and CDR2 are MGHRA and YSYEKL. CDR3 bases: TGCGCCAGCAGCCAAGAAGCTTCCTCCACCAGTGTGACCCAGTACTTC. Its translation: CASSQEASSTSVTQYF.

This clonotype has at least ten counts. V usage is TRBV11-2 and J usage is TRBJ2-7; D is possibly TRBD2 (6 bases). Germline V gene sequence: CDR1 SGHAT, CDR2 FQNNGV. CDR3 length equals 13 residues. Trimming left V 0 bases short and J 6 bases short, with 9 bases between. CDR3 amino acids: CASSLDAGFEQYF. In DNA form, the CDR3 reads TGTGCCAGCAGCTTAGATGCGGGGTTCGAGCAGTACTTC.

The sample holds a few counts of this clonotype. The chain couples TRBV24-1 to TRBJ2-2, with 7 bases that match TRBD2. There are 16 residues in the CDR3. Trimming removed 4 bases from V and 6 bases from J; junction bases left unmatched: 10. Germline V gene data show CDR1 as KGHDR and CDR2 as SFDVKD. The CDR3 DNA is TGTGCCACCAGTGACCCTGGGGCTAGCGGTGCCGGGGAGCTGTTTTTT. It is translated as CATSDPGASGAGELFF.

This clonotype was counted many times. The rearrangement uses TRBV3-1 and TRBJ2-7; D uncertain. V was shortened by 8 bases and J by 7 bases, with 15 bases between the two germline ends. Germline assignment: CDR1 LGHDT and CDR2 YNNKEL (reference sequence). The CDR3 covers 12 residues. CDR3 amino acids: CASGGDIREQYF. CDR3 DNA sequence: TGTGCCAGCGGTGGGGATATACGAGAGCAGTACTTC.

This clonotype was seen at least ten times. The V and J genes are TRBV12-5 and TRBJ2-7; possible D gene TRBD1, 5 bases. The CDR3 covers 13 residues. Germline V gene data show CDR1 as LGHNT and CDR2 as FRNRAP. V dropped 6 bases and J dropped 4 bases, with 13 bases sitting between them. This CDR3 reads CASGRNTGYEQYF. The DNA of the CDR3 is TGTGCTAGTGGCCGGAATACAGGATACGAGCAGTACTTC.

This chain links TRBV25-1 with TRBJ1-1; 9 positions match TRBD1. The CDR3 is made up of 13 amino acids. Germline trimming cut 8 bases from V and 9 bases from J; bases unmatched to any gene: 10. CDR1 and CDR2 (germline): MGHDK, SYGVNS. The CDR3 DNA sequence: TGTGCCAGCGGCCGGGGACAGGGTCACCAAGCTTTCTTT. Translation: CASGRGQGHQAFF.

This clonotype was counted many times. This chain joins TRBV2 and TRBJ2-1; 8 positions match TRBD1. V lost 4 bases, J lost 0 bases, and 2 bases stayed unmatched. The CDR3 runs 15 residues. Germline V gives CDR1 SNHLY, CDR2 FYNNEI. CDR3 residues: CASSGQGSSYNEQFF. The DNA for the CDR3 is TGTGCCAGCAGTGGACAGGGGAGCTCCTACAATGAGCAGTTCTTC.

This clonotype was observed at least ten times. This sequence joins TRBV12-3 or TRBV12-4 and TRBJ2-7, with 7 positions matching TRBD1. The CDR3 contains 13 residues. J lost 2 bases, V lost 5 bases, and 3 bases had no gene match. CDR3 region: CASSHRGPYEQYF. The CDR3 region has the DNA TGTGCCAGCAGTCACAGGGGTCCCTACGAGCAGTACTTC.

V is TRBV4-2 and J is TRBJ2-5, with 13 bases matching TRBD2. CDR3 length: 17 residues. From germline, CDR1 is LGHNA and CDR2 YNFKEQ. V shed 3 bases, J shed 4 bases, and the junction held 8 bases outside the gene matches. The CDR3 spells CASSQRTSGGLGETQYF. For the CDR3, the DNA is TGTGCCAGCAGCCAGCGGACTAGCGGGGGCTTGGGAGAGACCCAGTACTTC.

Many counts were recorded for this clonotype. This sequence joins TRBV19 and TRBJ1-1, with a weak D call TRBD1 (6 bases). V was trimmed by 7 bases and J by 0 bases, leaving 12 bases between them. The CDR3 runs 14 residues. Germline loops: CDR1 LNHDA, CDR2 SQIVND (reference sequence). CDR3 sequence reads: CASTPTGMNTEAFF. CDR3 DNA sequence: TGTGCCAGTACCCCCACAGGGATGAACACTGAAGCTTTCTTT.

The sample holds many counts of this clonotype. The chain recombines TRBV2 with TRBJ1-5; tentative D call: TRBD1 (5 bases). This CDR3 has 15 residues. Germline values: CDR1 SNHLY, CDR2 FYNNEI. Trimming took 4 bases from V and 6 from J, leaving 16 bases between them. The CDR3 loop reads CASSVGQPGGQPQHF. In DNA form, the CDR3 reads TGTGCCAGCAGTGTTGGGCAGCCGGGGGGTCAGCCCCAGCATTTT.

This clonotype was seen more than once but under ten times. This chain joins TRBV9 and TRBJ1-2; no clear D gene. This CDR3 contains 11 residues. Germline V gene sequence: CDR1 SGDLS, CDR2 YYNGEE. The V gene lost 5 bases and the J gene lost 7 bases, with 9 bases spanning the gap. The CDR3: CASRSEFGYTF. The CDR3 DNA reads as TGTGCCAGCAGGTCGGAGTTTGGCTACACCTTC.

Many counts were recorded for this clonotype. This sequence joins TRBV5-6 and TRBJ1-2; D is unclear. The V end lost 0 bases, the J end lost 4 bases, and 10 bases lay between the germline ends. Germline V gives CDR1 SGHDT, CDR2 YYEEEE. This CDR3 is built from 14 residues. This CDR3 is CASSLGPGGYGYTF. The CDR3 DNA reads TGTGCCAGCAGCTTGGGACCGGGCGGCTATGGCTACACCTTC.